Listed below are T cell receptor beta chains from one sample, sequenced in a study of cytomegalovirus exposure and HLA in healthy donors. The assay was immunoSEQ multiplex PCR, and TCRdb's table has in-frame clones only and misses some. There are 200,000 to 300,000 clones in the sample; around 91% occur only once, and around 3.3% lies in the top ten. Sequences were obtained from PBMCs. Receptor source: a woman aged 25 to 39 in good health and CMV-seronegative. Each CDR3 is given without its conserved first and last residue. The order of the fields is J gene, V gene, D gene, CDR3 protein. D genes are given only for firm matches.

>TRBJ2-5|TRBV7-3|TRBD2
ASSFEAGGPETQY
>TRBJ1-1|TRBV7-3|NA
ASSLTRQGLGTEAF
>TRBJ2-5|TRBV9|NA
ASSARGETAAQY
>TRBJ2-2|TRBV11-3|NA
ASSLGGTGELF
>TRBJ2-3|TRBV2|NA
ASSFPPGEKADTQY
>TRBJ2-7|TRBV15|NA
ATSSGAGLSYEQY
>TRBJ1-2|TRBV27|TRBD1
ASSPRGAGGDGYT
>TRBJ1-1|TRBV19|TRBD1
ASSIDRGNTEAF
>TRBJ1-3|TRBV7-2|NA
ASSSLGAGGNTIY
>TRBJ1-5|TRBV2|TRBD1
ASSVGQLNQPQH
>TRBJ2-7|TRBV25-1|NA
ATLDGLTYEQY
>TRBJ2-7|TRBV6-1|TRBD1
ASSERTGRRSYEQY
>TRBJ2-3|TRBV5-1|NA
ASSRTSTDTQY
>TRBJ2-1|TRBV6-4|TRBD2
ASSVAGGYNEQF
>TRBJ2-5|TRBV4-2|NA
ASSQDNRETQY
>TRBJ2-7|TRBV27|NA
ASKIRDIAYEQY
>TRBJ1-2|TRBV18|NA
ASSPSDRYGYT
>TRBJ2-7|TRBV9|NA
ASSLGVGYSYEQY
>TRBJ2-3|TRBV6-5|TRBD2
ASLAGAGTDTQY
>TRBJ2-7|TRBV6-1|TRBD1
ASSVRDRAHEQY
>TRBJ2-2|TRBV19|TRBD2
ASSMRTSGNTGELF
>TRBJ2-7|TRBV2|TRBD2
ASSETSGSYEQY
>TRBJ2-7|TRBV4-1|NA
ASSQSPGGGTYEQY
>TRBJ2-7|TRBV28|NA
ASSSPGDSYEQY
>TRBJ2-7|TRBV7-9|NA
ASSLANYRRGTSYEQY
>TRBJ2-5|TRBV25-1|NA
ASSGTVQGETQY
>TRBJ2-7|TRBV7-2|TRBD2
ASSLGGGRADEQY
>TRBJ2-5|TRBV7-6|TRBD2
ASSFGLAALQETQY
>TRBJ2-7|TRBV12-5|TRBD2
ASGLVRGEAYEQY
>TRBJ2-2|TRBV13|NA
ASSTNTGELF
>TRBJ1-1|TRBV7-3|NA
ASSLTSQGRNTEAF
>TRBJ1-5|TRBV28|NA
ASSRMQGTSNQPQH
>TRBJ2-6|TRBV29-1|TRBD1
SVAGGTGSSGANVLT
>TRBJ1-2|TRBV9|TRBD1
ASSVAGTGGEYGYT
>TRBJ2-5|TRBV15|NA
ATSRVQETQY
>TRBJ2-5|TRBV6-1|NA
ASRPTDDGTQY
>TRBJ2-1|TRBV2|NA
ASTRAWYGEQF
>TRBJ2-7|TRBV5-6|NA
ASSLVSRGQGSLSYEQY
>TRBJ2-1|TRBV27|NA
ASSTLVHSYNEQF
>TRBJ1-3|TRBV19|NA
ASSSGTNRNTIY
>TRBJ2-7|TRBV6-5|TRBD2
ASSYSGLAGGYEQY
>TRBJ2-7|TRBV7-9|NA
ASSPGGTAYEQY
>TRBJ1-1|TRBV7-3|NA
ASSTNRGTEAF
>TRBJ2-1|TRBV9|NA
ASSVGGTYNEQF
>TRBJ1-1|TRBV6-5|TRBD1
ASKGARGGFTEAF